The 13 T cell receptor beta chains in this list originate from one sample, sequenced in a study of OX40 agonist ivuxolimab in advanced cancers. The table came from immunoSEQ multiplex PCR; TCRdb's copy has only in-frame clones and leaves some out. The sample has about 19,000 clones; around 80% are singletons. Sequencing was performed on CD4+ or CD8+ T cells sorted from blood, taken in a trial of the OX40 agonist ivuxolimab. All receptors derive from an adult with an advanced solid tumor such as melanoma, head and neck, liver or kidney cancer.

The J gene is TRBJ1-1, the V gene TRBV29-1; a weak D match, TRBD1 (5 bases). Germline assignment: CDR1 SQVTM and CDR2 ANQGSEA. CDR3 length: 14 residues. Trimming cost V 4 bases and J 6 bases, with 18 bases left between them. The CDR3 sequence: CSVAGALDRAEAFF. The CDR3 region has the DNA TGCAGCGTTGCCGGGGCCCTCGACAGAGCTGAAGCTTTCTTT.

The V gene is TRBV25-1, the J gene TRBJ1-1; D is perhaps TRBD1 (6 bases). CDR3 size: 15 residues. Trimming took off 3 bases at V and 4 bases at J, with 15 bases between the two ends. Germline-derived CDR1 and CDR2 are MGHDK and SYGVNS. The CDR3 reads CASSEHGGWGTEAFF. In nucleotides, the CDR3 is TGTGCCAGCAGTGAGCACGGGGGCTGGGGCACTGAAGCTTTCTTT.

The chain is built from TRBV7-8 and TRBJ1-5; the match to TRBD1 covers 9 bases. With V trimmed by 0 bases and J by 5 bases, 14 bases remained unmatched. Germline lookup yields CDR1 SGHVS and CDR2 FQNEAQ. CDR3 length: 19 residues. The CDR3 bases are TGTGCCAGCAGCTTAGCCGGGACAGGGAATGATGGGACCCATCAGCCCCAGCATTTT. This gives the protein CASSLAGTGNDGTHQPQHF.

The chain employs TRBV7-6 and TRBJ1-3; D not certain. CDR3 size: 13 residues. V lost 5 bases, J lost 9 bases, and 14 bases lay in between. In germline, CDR1 is SGHVS, CDR2 FNYEAQ. DNA of the CDR3: TGTGCCAGCAGCAGCCAAGGCTGGGGCACCATATATTTT. Residues: CASSSQGWGTIYF.

V usage is TRBV18 and J usage is TRBJ1-2; D remains unclear. The germline CDR1 and CDR2 sequences are KGHSH and LQKENI. The CDR3 contains 15 residues. V shed 3 bases and J shed 0 bases, with 11 bases lying between them. The CDR3 coding sequence is TGTGCCAGCTCACCTGCCGGGGAAGCTAACTATGGCTACACCTTC. Translated: CASSPAGEANYGYTF.

The chain couples TRBV5-8 to TRBJ2-7; TRBD1 aligns across 8 bases. In germline, CDR1 is SGHTS, CDR2 YDEGEE. Unmatched junction bases numbered 14, after V lost 4 bases and J lost 5 bases. The CDR3 totals 16 residues. The CDR3 DNA follows: TGTGCCAGCAGCAGAATCGGACAGGGCTATACTAACGAGCAGTACTTC. Translating gives CASSRIGQGYTNEQYF. Variable domain in full (rest from reference TRBV5-8 and TRBJ2-7): EAGVTQSPTHLIKTRGQQATLRCSPISGHTSVYWYQQALGLGLQFLLWYDEGEERNRGNFPPRFSGRQFPNYSSELNVNALELEDSALYLCASSRIGQGYTNEQYFGPGTRLTVT.

This chain connects TRBV13 to TRBJ1-3, with D unclear. Per the germline V gene, CDR1 is PRHDT and CDR2 is FYEKMQ (reference sequence). This CDR3 region has 14 residues. V lost 5 bases to trimming and J lost 7 bases, with 15 bases between them. The CDR3 region has the DNA TGTGCCAGCAGCCACCTAACAGAGACTAACACCATATATTTT. Its protein product is CASSHLTETNTIYF. The complete variable domain, with remaining parts taken from reference TRBV13 and TRBJ1-3, reads AAGVIQSPRHLIKEKRETATLKCYPIPRHDTVYWYQQGPGQDPQFLISFYEKMQSDKGSIPDRFSAQQFSDYHSELNMSSLELGDSALYFCASSHLTETNTIYFGEGSWLTVV.

The genes are TRBV11-3 and TRBJ2-1; D may correspond to TRBD1 or TRBD2 (7 bases each). The V gene's germline CDR1 is SGHNT and CDR2 YENEEA. The CDR3 runs to 16 residues. Trimming stripped 5 bases from V and 1 base from J, with 15 bases between. This CDR3 is CASSQGGEWSYNEQFF. The CDR3 DNA reads as TGTGCCAGCAGCCAGGGGGGGGAGTGGTCCTACAATGAGCAGTTCTTC.

The V and J genes are TRBV9 and TRBJ2-1; TRBD2 matches 7 bases. The ends lost 1 base at V and 5 bases at J; junction bases unmatched: 6. Germline lookup yields CDR1 SGDLS and CDR2 YYNGEE. The CDR3 has 15 amino acids. In DNA form, the CDR3 reads TGTGCCAGCAGCGTAACAGCGGGGAACGACAATGAGCAGTTCTTC. This translates into CASSVTAGNDNEQFF.

V is TRBV19 and J is TRBJ2-7; 9 bases are shared with TRBD1. The CDR3 contains 17 residues. Looked up from germline, CDR1 is LNHDA and CDR2 is SQIVND (reference sequence). V lost 4 bases and J lost 2; bases outside the gene matches: 12. Here the CDR3 DNA reads TGTGCCAGTAGTACTACACCCACAGGGGGCAAACCCTACGAGCAGTACTTC. It encodes CASSTTPTGGKPYEQYF.

This clone was counted only a few times. The chain employs TRBV19 and TRBJ1-5; possibly TRBD1 for D (5 bases). The ends were cut back, 2 bases at V and 5 bases at J, with 7 bases in the middle. The germline gives CDR1 LNHDA, CDR2 SQIVND (reference sequence). The CDR3 is 13 amino acids. Here the CDR3 reads CASSIQGHQPQHF. DNA of the CDR3: TGTGCCAGTAGTATACAGGGCCATCAGCCCCAGCATTTT.

This chain uses TRBV7-6 with TRBJ2-5; D is possibly TRBD1 or TRBD2 (6 bases each). TRBJ2-7 matches the DNA end more closely, so the J call is doubtful. The CDR3 totals 13 residues. Germline CDR1 and CDR2: SGHVS and FNYEAQ. The CDR3 loop reads CASSPGGPGEQYF. CDR3 DNA: TGTGCCAGCAGCCCCGGGGGCCCGGGCGAGCAGTACTTC.

This clone has only a few counts. The chain links TRBV9 to TRBJ1-2; maybe TRBD1 (5 bases). The germline V gene has CDR1 SGDLS and CDR2 YYNGEE. This CDR3 region has 18 residues. Trimming pared 4 bases from V and 1 base from J, leaving 23 bases between. DNA for the CDR3: TGTGCCAGCAGCCAAGACGTCGTCCGGGACGGATATAACTATGGCTACACCTTC. This encodes CASSQDVVRDGYNYGYTF.